Described below is a single T cell receptor (beta chain) sequence and its context. The CDR3 totals 16 residues. In germline, CDR1 is LGHNA, CDR2 YSLEER. The J segment lost 0 bases and the V segment lost 3 bases, leaving 5 bases of the junction unmatched. This sample is drawn from a study of blood T cell repertoires in COVID-19. The wider study: Samples came from the United States, Italy and Spain, spanning acute and convalescent COVID-19. Sources were T cells, B-cell-depleted T cells, or PBMCs; the material itself was cDNA or gDNA.

The method was immunoSEQ multiplex PCR; TCRdb's version includes in-frame clones alone and lacks a portion of them. The repertoire consists of around 140,000 clones, with about 79% occurring once and the leading ten covering more than 3.5%. Sequencing was performed on peripheral blood. This sequence joins TRBV4-3 and TRBJ1-3; 7 bases agree with TRBD1. The receptor was derived from an elderly woman with active or convalescent COVID-19. The CDR3 sequence: CASSQVRDSSGNTIYF. The CDR3 DNA is TGCGCCAGCAGCCAGGTTCGGGACAGCTCTGGAAACACCATATATTTT.